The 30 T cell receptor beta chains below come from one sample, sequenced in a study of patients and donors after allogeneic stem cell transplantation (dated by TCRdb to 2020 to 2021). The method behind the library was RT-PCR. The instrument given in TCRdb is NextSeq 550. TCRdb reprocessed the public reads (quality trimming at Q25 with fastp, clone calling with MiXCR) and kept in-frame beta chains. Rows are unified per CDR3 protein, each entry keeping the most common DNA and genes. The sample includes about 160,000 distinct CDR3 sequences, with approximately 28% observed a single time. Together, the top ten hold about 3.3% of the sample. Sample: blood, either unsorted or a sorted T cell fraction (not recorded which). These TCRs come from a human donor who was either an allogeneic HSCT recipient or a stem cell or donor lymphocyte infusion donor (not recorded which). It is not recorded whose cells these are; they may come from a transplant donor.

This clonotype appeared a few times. The CDR3: CASTLAGAGTGELFF. In DNA form, the CDR3 reads TGCGCCAGCACACTAGCGGGAGCAGGGACCGGGGAGCTGTTTTTT. V usage is TRBV4-3 and J usage is TRBJ2-2; TRBD2 matches 11 bases. V shed 7 bases and J 5 bases; nucleotides not matched to a gene: 6. This CDR3 is 15 amino acids long. The germline V gene has CDR1 LGHNA and CDR2 YSLEER.

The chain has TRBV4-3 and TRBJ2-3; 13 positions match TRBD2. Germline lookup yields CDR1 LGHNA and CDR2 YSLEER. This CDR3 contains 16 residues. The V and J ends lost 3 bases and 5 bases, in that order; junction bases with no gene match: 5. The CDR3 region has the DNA TGCGCCAGCAGCCAGTGGACTAGCGGGGGAGGAGATACGCAGTATTTT. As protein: CASSQWTSGGGDTQYF.

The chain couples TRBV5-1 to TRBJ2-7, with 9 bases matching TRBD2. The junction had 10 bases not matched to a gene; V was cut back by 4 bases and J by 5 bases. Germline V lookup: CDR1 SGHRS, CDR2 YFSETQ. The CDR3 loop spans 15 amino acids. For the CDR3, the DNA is TGCGCCAGCAGCCGGGAGGGGACTAGCAGGGACGAGCAGTACTTC. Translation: CASSREGTSRDEQYF.

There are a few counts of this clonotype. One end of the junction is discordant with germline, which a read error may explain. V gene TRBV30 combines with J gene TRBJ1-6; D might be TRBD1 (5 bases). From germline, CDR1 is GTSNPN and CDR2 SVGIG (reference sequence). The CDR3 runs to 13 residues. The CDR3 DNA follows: TGTGCCCGGAGGGCAGGGAGGAGTTCACCCCTCCACTTT. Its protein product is CARRAGRSSPLHF.

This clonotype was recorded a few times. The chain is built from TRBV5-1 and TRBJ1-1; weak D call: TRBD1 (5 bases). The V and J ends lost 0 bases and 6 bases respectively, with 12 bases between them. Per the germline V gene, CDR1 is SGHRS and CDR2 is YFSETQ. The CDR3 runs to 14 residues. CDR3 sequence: CASSLGPGGAEAFF. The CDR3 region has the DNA TGCGCCAGCAGCTTGGGTCCTGGGGGAGCTGAAGCTTTCTTT.

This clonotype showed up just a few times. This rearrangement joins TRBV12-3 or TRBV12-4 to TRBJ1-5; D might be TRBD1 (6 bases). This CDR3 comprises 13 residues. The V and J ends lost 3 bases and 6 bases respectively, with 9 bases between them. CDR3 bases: TGTGCCAGCAGTTTCGGGGGGCCTCAGCCCCAGCATTTT. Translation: CASSFGGPQPQHF.

The CDR3 reads CASILALDQPQHF. For the CDR3, the DNA is TGTGCCAGCATATTGGCCTTGGATCAGCCCCAGCATTTT. This sequence joins TRBV28 and TRBJ1-5; D gene ambiguous. Between the trimmed V and J ends, which lost 7 bases and 5 bases, there was a span of 12 bases. The CDR3 is 13 residues long. Germline V gives CDR1 MDHEN, CDR2 SYDVKM.

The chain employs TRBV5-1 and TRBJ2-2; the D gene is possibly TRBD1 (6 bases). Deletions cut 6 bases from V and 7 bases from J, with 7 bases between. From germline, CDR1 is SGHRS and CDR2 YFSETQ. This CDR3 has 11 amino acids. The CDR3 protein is CASTGVGELFF. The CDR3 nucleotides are TGCGCCAGCACAGGGGTCGGGGAGCTGTTTTTT. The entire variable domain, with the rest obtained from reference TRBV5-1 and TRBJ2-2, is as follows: KAGVTQTPRYLIKTRGQQVTLSCSPISGHRSVSWYQQTPGQGLQFLFEYFSETQRNKGNFPGRFSGRQFSNSRSEMNVSTLELGDSALYLCASTGVGELFFGEGSRLTVL.

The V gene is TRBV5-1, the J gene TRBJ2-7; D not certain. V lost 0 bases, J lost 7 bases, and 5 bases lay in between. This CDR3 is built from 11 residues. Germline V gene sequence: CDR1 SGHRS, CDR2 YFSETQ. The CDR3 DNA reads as TGCGCCAGCAGCTTGGACCGGGAGCAGTACTTC. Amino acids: CASSLDREQYF.

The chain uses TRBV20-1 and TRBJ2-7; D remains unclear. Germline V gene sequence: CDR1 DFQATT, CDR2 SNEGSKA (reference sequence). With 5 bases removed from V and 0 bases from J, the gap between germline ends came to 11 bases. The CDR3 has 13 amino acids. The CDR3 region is CSASSAFSYEQYF. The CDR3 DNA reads TGCAGTGCTTCCTCTGCGTTCTCCTACGAGCAGTACTTC.

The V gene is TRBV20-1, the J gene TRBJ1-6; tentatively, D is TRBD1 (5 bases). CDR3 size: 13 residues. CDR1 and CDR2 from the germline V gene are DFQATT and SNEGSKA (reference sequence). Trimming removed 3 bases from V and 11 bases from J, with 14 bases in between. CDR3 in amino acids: CSASRWGRAPLHF. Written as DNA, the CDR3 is TGCAGTGCTAGTCGTTGGGGGAGGGCACCCCTCCACTTT.

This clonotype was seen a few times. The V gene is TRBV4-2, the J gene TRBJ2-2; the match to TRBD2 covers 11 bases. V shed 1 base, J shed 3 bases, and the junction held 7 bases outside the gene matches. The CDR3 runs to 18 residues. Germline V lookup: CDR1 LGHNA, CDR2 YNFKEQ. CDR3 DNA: TGTGCCAGCAGCCAAGGCCCCACTAGCGGGAGTTACACCGGGGAGCTGTTTTTT. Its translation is CASSQGPTSGSYTGELFF.

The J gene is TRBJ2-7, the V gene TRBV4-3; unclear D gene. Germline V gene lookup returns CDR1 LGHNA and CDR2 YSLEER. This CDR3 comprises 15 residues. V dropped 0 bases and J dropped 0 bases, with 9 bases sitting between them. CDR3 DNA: TGCGCCAGCAGCCAAGAAGACTTGTTCTCCTACGAGCAGTACTTC. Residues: CASSQEDLFSYEQYF.

The CDR3 DNA is TGCAGTGCTTCTCAGGGGTTAAGCTACGAGCAGTACTTC. Protein product: CSASQGLSYEQYF. The V call is TRBV20-1, the J call TRBJ2-7, with TRBD1 as a possible D gene (6 bases). The CDR3 is 13 residues long. V lost 5 bases, J lost 3 bases, and 14 bases lay in between. Per germline, CDR1 DFQATT and CDR2 SNEGSKA (reference sequence).

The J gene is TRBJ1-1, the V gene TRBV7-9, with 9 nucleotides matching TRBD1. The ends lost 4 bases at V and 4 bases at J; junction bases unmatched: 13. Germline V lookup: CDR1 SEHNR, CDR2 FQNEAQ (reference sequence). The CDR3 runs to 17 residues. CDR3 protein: CASSYPGTGRFSTEAFF. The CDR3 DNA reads TGTGCCAGCAGCTACCCCGGGACAGGGCGTTTTAGCACTGAAGCTTTCTTT.

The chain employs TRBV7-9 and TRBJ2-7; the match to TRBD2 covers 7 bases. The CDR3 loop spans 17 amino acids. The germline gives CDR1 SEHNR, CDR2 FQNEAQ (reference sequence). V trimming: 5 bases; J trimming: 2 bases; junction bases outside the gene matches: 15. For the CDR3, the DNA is TGTGCCAGCAGCCGCATGAGAGGGAGGGCCATCGCCTACGAGCAGTACTTC. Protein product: CASSRMRGRAIAYEQYF.

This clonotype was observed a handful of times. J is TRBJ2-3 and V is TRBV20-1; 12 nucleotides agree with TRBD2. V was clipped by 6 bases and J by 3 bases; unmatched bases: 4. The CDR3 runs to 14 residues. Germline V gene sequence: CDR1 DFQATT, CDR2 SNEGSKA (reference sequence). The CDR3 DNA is TGCAGTGCGCCGACTAGCGGGAGTACAGATACGCAGTATTTT. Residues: CSAPTSGSTDTQYF.

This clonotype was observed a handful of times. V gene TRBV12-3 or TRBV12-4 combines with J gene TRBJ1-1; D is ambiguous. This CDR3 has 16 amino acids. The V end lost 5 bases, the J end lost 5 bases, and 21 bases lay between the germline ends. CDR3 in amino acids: CASSPLPPGTRTEAFF. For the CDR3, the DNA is TGTGCCAGCAGTCCCCTTCCCCCAGGAACGAGGACTGAAGCTTTCTTT.

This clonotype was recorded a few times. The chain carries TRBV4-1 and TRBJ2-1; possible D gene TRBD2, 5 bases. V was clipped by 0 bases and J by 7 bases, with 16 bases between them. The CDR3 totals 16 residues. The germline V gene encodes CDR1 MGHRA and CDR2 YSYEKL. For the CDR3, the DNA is TGCGCCAGCAGCCAAGAAAGCGAGCGGAGACAAAATGAGCAGTTCTTC. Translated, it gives CASSQESERRQNEQFF.

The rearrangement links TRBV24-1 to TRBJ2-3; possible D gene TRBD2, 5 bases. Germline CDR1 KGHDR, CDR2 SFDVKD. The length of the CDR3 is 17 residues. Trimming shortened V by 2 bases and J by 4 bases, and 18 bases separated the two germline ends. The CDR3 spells CATSDSAASTPPDTQYF. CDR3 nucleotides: TGTGCCACCAGTGATTCCGCGGCTAGCACTCCTCCAGATACGCAGTATTTT.

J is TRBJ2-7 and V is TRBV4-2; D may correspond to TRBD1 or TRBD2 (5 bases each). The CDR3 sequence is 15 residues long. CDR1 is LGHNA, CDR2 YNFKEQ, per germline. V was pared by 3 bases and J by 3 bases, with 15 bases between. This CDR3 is CASSHYRGDSYEQYF. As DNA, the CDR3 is TGTGCCAGCAGCCACTACCGGGGCGACAGCTACGAGCAGTACTTC.

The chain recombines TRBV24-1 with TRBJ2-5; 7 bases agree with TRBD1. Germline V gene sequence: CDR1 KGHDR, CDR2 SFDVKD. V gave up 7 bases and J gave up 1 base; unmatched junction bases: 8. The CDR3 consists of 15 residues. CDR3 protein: CATSEGQNLQETQYF. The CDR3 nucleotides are TGTGCCACCAGCGAGGGACAGAACCTCCAAGAGACCCAGTACTTC.

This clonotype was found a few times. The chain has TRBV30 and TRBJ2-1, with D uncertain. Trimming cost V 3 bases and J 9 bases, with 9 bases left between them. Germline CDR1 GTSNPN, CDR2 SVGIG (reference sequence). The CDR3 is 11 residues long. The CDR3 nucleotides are TGTGCCTGGAGCTGGGTTTCTGAGCAGTTCTTC. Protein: CAWSWVSEQFF.

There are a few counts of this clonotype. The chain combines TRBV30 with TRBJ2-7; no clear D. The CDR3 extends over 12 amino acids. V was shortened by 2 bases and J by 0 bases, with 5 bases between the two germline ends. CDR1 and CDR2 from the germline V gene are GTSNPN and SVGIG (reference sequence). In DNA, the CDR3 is TGTGCCTGGAGTCCAAGCTCCTACGAGCAGTACTTC. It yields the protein CAWSPSSYEQYF.

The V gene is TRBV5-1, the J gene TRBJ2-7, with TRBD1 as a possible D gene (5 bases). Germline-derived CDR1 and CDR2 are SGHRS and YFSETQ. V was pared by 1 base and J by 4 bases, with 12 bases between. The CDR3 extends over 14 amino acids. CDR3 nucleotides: TGCGCCAGCAGCTTGAGGGGTGGTCCGTACGAGCAGTACTTC. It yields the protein CASSLRGGPYEQYF.

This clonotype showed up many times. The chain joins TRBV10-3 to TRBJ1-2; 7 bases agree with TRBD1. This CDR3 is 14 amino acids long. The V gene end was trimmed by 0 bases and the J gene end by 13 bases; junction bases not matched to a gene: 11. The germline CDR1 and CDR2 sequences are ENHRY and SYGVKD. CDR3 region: CAISESGTVRRSTF. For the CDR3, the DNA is TGTGCCATCAGTGAGTCTGGGACAGTCCGTAGGAGCACCTTC.

The CDR3 loop is CSVERTTGGRDGYTF. CDR3 coding DNA: TGCAGCGTCGAGAGGACGACAGGGGGCCGGGATGGCTACACCTTC. The chain combines TRBV29-1 with TRBJ1-2; 10 bases fit TRBD1. This CDR3 is built from 15 residues. From germline, CDR1 is SQVTM and CDR2 ANQGSEA. Trimming at V came to 6 bases and at J to 6 bases, leaving 13 bases not matched to a gene.

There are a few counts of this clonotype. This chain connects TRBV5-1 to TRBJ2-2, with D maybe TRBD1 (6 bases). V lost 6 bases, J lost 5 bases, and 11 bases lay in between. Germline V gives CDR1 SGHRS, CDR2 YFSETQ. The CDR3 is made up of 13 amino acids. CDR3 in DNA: TGCGCCAGCATCTCGACAGGTACCGGGGAGCTGTTTTTT. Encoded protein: CASISTGTGELFF.

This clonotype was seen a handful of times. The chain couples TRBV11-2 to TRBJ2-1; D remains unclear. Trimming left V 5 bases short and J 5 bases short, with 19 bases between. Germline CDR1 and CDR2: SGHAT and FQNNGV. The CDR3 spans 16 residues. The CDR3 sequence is CASSPVRTRGDNEQFF. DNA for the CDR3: TGTGCCAGCAGCCCAGTCAGAACCCGTGGGGACAATGAGCAGTTCTTC.

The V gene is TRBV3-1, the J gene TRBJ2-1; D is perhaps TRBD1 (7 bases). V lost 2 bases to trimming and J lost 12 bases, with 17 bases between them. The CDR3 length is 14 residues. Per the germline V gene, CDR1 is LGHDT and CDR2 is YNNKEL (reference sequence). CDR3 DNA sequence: TGTGCCAGCAGCCAACGCCAGGGGGGTCCTTTGCAGTTCTTC. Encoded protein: CASSQRQGGPLQFF.